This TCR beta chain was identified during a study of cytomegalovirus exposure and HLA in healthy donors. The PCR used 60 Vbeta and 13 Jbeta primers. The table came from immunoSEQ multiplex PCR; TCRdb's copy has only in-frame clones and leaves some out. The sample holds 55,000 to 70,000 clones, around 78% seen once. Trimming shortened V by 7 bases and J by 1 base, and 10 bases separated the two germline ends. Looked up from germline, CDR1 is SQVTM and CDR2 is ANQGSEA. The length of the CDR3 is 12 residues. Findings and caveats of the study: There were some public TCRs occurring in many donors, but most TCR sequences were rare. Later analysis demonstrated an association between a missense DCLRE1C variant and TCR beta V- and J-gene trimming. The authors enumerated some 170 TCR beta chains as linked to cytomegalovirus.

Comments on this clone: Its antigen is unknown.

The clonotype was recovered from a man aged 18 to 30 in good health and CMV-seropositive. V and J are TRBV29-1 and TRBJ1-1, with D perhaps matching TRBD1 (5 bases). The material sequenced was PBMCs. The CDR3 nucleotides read TGCAGCGCTGTTCAGGGGAACACTGAAGCTTTCTTT. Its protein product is CSAVQGNTEAFF.